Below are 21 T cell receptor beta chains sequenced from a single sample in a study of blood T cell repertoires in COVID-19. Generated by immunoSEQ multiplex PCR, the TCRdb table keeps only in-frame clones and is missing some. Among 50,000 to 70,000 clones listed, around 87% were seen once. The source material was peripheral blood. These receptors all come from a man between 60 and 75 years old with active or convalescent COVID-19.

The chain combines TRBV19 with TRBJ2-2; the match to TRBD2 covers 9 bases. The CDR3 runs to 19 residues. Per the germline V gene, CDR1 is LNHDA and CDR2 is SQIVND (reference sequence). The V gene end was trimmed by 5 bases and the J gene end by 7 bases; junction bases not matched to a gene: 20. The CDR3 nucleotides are TGTGCCAGTAGTGTTCGGTCACTGGGGATAGCGGGGGATCTCGGGGAGCTGTTTTTT. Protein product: CASSVRSLGIAGDLGELFF.

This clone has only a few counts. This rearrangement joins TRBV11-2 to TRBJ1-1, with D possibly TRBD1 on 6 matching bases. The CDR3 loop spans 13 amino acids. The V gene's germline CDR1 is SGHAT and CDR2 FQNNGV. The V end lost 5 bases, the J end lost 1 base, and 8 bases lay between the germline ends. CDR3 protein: CASSPGQNTEAFF. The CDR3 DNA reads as TGTGCCAGCAGCCCGGGACAGAACACTGAAGCTTTCTTT.

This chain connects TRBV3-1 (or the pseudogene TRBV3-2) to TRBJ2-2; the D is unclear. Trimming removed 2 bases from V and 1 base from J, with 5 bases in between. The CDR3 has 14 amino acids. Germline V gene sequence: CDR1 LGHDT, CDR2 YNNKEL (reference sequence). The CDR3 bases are TGTGCCAGCAGCCAACCAGGGAACACCGGGGAGCTGTTTTTT. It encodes CASSQPGNTGELFF.

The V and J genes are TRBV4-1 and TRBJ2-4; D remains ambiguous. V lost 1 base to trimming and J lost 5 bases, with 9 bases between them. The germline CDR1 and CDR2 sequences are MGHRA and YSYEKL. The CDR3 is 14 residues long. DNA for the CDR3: TGCGCCAGCAGCCAAGTTCGAGGCCAAAACATTCAGTACTTC. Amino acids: CASSQVRGQNIQYF.

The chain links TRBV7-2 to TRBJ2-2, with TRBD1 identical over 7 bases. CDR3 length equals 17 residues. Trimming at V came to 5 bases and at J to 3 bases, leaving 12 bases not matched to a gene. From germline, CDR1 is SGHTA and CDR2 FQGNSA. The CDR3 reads CASSPGPGTAYTGELFF. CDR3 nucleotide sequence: TGTGCCAGCAGCCCAGGCCCCGGGACAGCCTACACCGGGGAGCTGTTTTTT.

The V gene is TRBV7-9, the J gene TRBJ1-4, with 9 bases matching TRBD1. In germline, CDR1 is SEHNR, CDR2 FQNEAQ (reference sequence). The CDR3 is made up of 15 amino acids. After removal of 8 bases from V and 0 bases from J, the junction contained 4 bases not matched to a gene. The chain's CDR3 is CASAGQGTTNEKLFF. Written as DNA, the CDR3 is TGTGCCAGCGCCGGACAGGGGACAACTAATGAAAAACTGTTTTTT.

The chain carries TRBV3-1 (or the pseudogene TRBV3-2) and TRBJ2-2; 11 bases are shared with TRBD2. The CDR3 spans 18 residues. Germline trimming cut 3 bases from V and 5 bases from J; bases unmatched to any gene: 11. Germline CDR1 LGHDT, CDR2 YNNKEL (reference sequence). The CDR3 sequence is CASSQTLTSGGGTGELFF. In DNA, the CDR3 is TGTGCCAGCAGCCAGACACTAACTAGCGGGGGAGGGACCGGGGAGCTGTTTTTT.

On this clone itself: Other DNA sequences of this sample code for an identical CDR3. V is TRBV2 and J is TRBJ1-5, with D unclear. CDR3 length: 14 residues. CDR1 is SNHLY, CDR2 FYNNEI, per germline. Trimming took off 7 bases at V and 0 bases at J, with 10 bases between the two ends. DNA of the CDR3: TGTGCCAGCAATGGCAGAATTAGCAATCAGCCCCAGCATTTT. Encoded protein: CASNGRISNQPQHF.

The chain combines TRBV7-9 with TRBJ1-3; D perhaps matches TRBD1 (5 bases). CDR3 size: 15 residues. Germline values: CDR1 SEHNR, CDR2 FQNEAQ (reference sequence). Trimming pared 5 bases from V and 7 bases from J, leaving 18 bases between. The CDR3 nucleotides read TGTGCCAGCAGCCCTACTTGGGGCGCGATGAACACCATATATTTT. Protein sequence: CASSPTWGAMNTIYF.

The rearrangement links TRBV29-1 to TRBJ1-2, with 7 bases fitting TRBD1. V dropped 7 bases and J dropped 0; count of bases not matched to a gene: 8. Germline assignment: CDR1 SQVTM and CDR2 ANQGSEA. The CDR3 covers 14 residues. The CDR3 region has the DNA TGCAGCGCCGAGGGGGCTGTAGCTAACTATGGCTACACCTTC. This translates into CSAEGAVANYGYTF.

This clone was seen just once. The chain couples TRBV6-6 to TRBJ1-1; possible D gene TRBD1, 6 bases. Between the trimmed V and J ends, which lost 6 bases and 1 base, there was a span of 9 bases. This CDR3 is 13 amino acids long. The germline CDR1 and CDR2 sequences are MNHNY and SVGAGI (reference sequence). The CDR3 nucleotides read TGTGCCAGCAGCCCGACAGGGAACACTGAAGCTTTCTTT. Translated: CASSPTGNTEAFF.

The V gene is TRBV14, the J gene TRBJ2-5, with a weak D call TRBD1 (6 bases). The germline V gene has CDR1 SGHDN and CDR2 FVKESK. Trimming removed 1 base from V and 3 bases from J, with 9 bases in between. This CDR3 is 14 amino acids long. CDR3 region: CASSQGNREETQYF. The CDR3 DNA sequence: TGTGCCAGCAGCCAAGGTAACAGGGAAGAGACCCAGTACTTC.

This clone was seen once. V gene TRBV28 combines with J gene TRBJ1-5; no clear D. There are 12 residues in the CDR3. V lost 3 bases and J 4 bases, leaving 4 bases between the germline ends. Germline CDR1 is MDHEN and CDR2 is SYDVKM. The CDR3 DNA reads TGTGCCAGCAGTTTGTTAAATCAGCCCCAGCATTTT. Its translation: CASSLLNQPQHF.

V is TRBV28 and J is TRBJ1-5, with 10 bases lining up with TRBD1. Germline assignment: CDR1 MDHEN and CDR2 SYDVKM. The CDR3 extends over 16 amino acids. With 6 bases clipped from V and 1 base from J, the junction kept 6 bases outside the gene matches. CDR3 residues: CASRRQGARSNQPQHF. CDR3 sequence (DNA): TGTGCCAGCAGGAGACAGGGGGCTAGGAGCAATCAGCCCCAGCATTTT.

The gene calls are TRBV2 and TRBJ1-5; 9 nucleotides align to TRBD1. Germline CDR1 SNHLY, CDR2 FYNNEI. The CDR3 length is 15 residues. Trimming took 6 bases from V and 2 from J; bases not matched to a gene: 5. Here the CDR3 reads CASSEQGARNQPQHF. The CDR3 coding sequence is TGTGCCAGCAGCGAACAGGGGGCGCGCAATCAGCCCCAGCATTTT.

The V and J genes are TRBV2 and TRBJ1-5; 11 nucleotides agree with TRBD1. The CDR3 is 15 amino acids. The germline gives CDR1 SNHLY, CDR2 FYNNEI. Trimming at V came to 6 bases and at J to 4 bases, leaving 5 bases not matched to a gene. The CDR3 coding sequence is TGTGCCAGCAGGTTAGGGGACAGGGGGAATCAGCCCCAGCATTTT. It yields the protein CASRLGDRGNQPQHF.

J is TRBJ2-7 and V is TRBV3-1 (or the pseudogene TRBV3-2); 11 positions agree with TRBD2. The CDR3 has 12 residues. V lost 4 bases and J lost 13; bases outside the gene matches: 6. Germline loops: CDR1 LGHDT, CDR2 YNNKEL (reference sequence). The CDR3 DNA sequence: TGTGCCAGCAGCCGCACTAGCGGGGGAATATACTTC. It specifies CASSRTSGGIYF.

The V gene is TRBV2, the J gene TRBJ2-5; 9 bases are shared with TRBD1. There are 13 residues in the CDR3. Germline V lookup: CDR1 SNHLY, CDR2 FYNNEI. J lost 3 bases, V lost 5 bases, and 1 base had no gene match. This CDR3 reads CASSWDREETQYF. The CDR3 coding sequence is TGTGCCAGCAGTTGGGACAGGGAAGAGACCCAGTACTTC.

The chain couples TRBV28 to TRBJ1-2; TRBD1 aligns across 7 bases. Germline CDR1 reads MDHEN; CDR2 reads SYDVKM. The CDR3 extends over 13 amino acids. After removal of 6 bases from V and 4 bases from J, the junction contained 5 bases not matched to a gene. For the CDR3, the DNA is TGTGCCAGCAGCCGCGGACAGGTCTATGGCTACACCTTC. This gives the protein CASSRGQVYGYTF.

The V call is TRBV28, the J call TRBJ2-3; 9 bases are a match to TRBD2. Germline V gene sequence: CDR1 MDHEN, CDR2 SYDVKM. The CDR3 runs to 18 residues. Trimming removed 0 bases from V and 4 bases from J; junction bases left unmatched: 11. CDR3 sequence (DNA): TGTGCCAGCAGTTTATGGTCTAGCGGGGCCCAGTCGGCAGATACGCAGTATTTT. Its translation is CASSLWSSGAQSADTQYF.

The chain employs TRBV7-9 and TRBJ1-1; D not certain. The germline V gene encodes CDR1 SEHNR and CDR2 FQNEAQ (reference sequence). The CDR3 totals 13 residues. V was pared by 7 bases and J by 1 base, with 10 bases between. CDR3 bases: TGTGCCAGCACCTACGGTCGGAACACTGAAGCTTTCTTT. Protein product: CASTYGRNTEAFF.